Below, one TCR beta chain is given with its context. As yet, its antigen is unknown. Each CDR3 protein gets one entry in TCRdb, which reprocessed the 5' RACE reads and gives no DNA. The ten most abundant clones cover about 7.1% of a sample with about 440,000 distinct CDR3 sequences. This record belongs to a study of T cells expressing NK-cell markers. Study-level points and caveats: Dominant NKG2C+ clonotypes were found to form about 1.0-7.0% of CD8+ T cells in a handful of donors.

The CDR3 contains 14 residues. Germline values: CDR1 KGHDR, CDR2 SFDVKD. The sample taken for sequencing was blood T cells: a sorted CD56 or NKG2C T cell subset, CD4+ or CD8+ T cells, or bulk PBMC T cells (not recorded which). V usage is TRBV24-1 and J usage is TRBJ2-1; TCRdb gives TRBD1 as the D gene, but with no DNA this cannot be confirmed. This clonotype was obtained from a woman between 18 and 69 years old in good health. CDR3 sequence reads: CATSDLGPPQEQFF.